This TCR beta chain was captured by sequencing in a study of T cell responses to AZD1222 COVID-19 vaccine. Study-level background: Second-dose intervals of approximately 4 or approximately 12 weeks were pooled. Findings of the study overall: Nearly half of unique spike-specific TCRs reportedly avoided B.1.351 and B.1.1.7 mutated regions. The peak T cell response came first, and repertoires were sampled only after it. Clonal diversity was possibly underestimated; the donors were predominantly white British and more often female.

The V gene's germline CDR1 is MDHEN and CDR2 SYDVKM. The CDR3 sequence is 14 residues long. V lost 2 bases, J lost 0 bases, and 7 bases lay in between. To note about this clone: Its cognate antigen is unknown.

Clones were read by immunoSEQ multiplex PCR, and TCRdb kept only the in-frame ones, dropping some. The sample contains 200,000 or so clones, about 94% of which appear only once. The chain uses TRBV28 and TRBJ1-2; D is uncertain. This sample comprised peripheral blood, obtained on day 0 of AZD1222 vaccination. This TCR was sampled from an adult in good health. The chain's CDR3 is CASSLVMSNYGYTF. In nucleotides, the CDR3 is TGTGCCAGCAGTTTAGTCATGTCTAACTATGGCTACACCTTC.